These 25 T cell receptor beta chains were sequenced from one sample in a study of cytomegalovirus exposure and HLA in healthy donors. PCR involved 60 Vbeta and 13 Jbeta primers. TCRdb's table, derived via immunoSEQ multiplex PCR, lists solely in-frame clones and lacks some. The data contain 100,000 to 150,000 clones, 75% to 90% of them seen just once; the ten biggest clones take up 1%. The sequenced sample was PBMCs. These receptors originate from a middle-aged man in good health and CMV-seronegative.

This clone was observed a single time. The gene calls are TRBV2 and TRBJ2-7; D is possibly TRBD2 (5 bases). Trimming stripped 6 bases from V and 5 bases from J, with 8 bases between. In germline, CDR1 is SNHLY, CDR2 FYNNEI. CDR3 size: 11 residues. CDR3 loop: CASRQRDEQYF. CDR3 DNA: TGTGCCAGCAGGCAGAGGGACGAGCAGTACTTC.

With regard to this clone: This CDR3 is also generated by other DNA sequences in the sample. The rearrangement uses TRBV13 and TRBJ1-2; TRBD1 matches 8 bases. Trimming took 5 bases from V and 7 from J; bases not matched to a gene: 12. Germline-derived CDR1 and CDR2 are PRHDT and FYEKMQ (reference sequence). There are 15 residues in the CDR3. This chain's CDR3 is CASSAQQGAWGGYTF. CDR3 bases: TGTGCCAGCAGCGCTCAGCAGGGGGCGTGGGGTGGCTACACCTTC.

This rearrangement joins TRBV9 to TRBJ2-1, with a tentative D call TRBD2 (6 bases). The germline V gene has CDR1 SGDLS and CDR2 YYNGEE. V lost 0 bases and J lost 5, with 9 bases in between. The CDR3 extends over 14 amino acids. Written as DNA, the CDR3 is TGTGCCAGCAGCGTAGGGACTACCCACAATGAGCAGTTCTTC. Translation: CASSVGTTHNEQFF.

The chain joins TRBV30 to TRBJ2-3, with D perhaps matching TRBD2 (5 bases). V lost 0 bases and J 2 bases, leaving 12 bases between the germline ends. CDR1 GTSNPN and CDR2 SVGIG come from the germline V gene (reference sequence). CDR3 length equals 15 residues. The CDR3 DNA follows: TGTGCCTGGAGTGTTGGGCTAGCCAACACAGATACGCAGTATTTT. Protein: CAWSVGLANTDTQYF.

V gene TRBV9 combines with J gene TRBJ2-1; weak D call: TRBD1 (5 bases). CDR1 SGDLS and CDR2 YYNGEE come from the germline V gene. V dropped 3 bases and J dropped 0 bases, with 10 bases sitting between them. The CDR3 contains 15 residues. CDR3 protein: CASSATEDSYNEQFF. CDR3 DNA: TGTGCCAGCAGCGCGACAGAGGACTCCTACAATGAGCAGTTCTTC.

This chain joins TRBV10-3 and TRBJ2-5; TRBD2 might be the D (7 bases). Germline loops: CDR1 ENHRY, CDR2 SYGVKD. V shed 6 bases and J shed 1 base, with 12 bases lying between them. This CDR3 is 14 amino acids long. The CDR3 bases are TGTGCCATCAGGGGGGAGGGGGGCCAAGAGACCCAGTACTTC. Its protein product is CAIRGEGGQETQYF.

This chain joins TRBV19 and TRBJ1-5; D not certain. The CDR3 has 15 amino acids. V lost 5 bases and J 2 bases, leaving 13 bases between the germline ends. Germline assignment: CDR1 LNHDA and CDR2 SQIVND (reference sequence). The CDR3 nucleotides read TGTGCCAGTAGTCCAATCGGCGGGGGCAATCAGCCCCAGCATTTT. Its translation: CASSPIGGGNQPQHF.

This rearrangement joins TRBV10-1 to TRBJ1-5; tentatively, D is TRBD1 (5 bases). The CDR3 consists of 17 residues. Germline assignment: CDR1 WNHNN and CDR2 SYGVQD (reference sequence). The V end was cut by 2 bases, the J end by 2 bases, with 16 bases between. The CDR3 spells CASSEPDRRFGNQPQHF. DNA of the CDR3: TGCGCCAGCAGTGAGCCTGACAGACGTTTCGGCAATCAGCCCCAGCATTTT.

The chain joins TRBV30 to TRBJ1-4; 9 bases match TRBD1. J gave up 10 bases and V 2 bases, and 14 bases lay outside the gene matches. The CDR3 length is 16 residues. Germline loops: CDR1 GTSNPN, CDR2 SVGIG (reference sequence). In DNA form, the CDR3 reads TGTGCCTGGAGTCTCAGAGGACAGGGGCCCAAGGGAAAACTGTTTTTT. Its protein product is CAWSLRGQGPKGKLFF.

The rearrangement joins TRBV10-3 to TRBJ2-7; 13 bases map to TRBD2. The germline gives CDR1 ENHRY, CDR2 SYGVKD. There are 13 residues in the CDR3. The DNA for the CDR3 is TGTGCAATTGGACTAGCGGGAGACTACGAGCAGTACTTC. It translates to CAIGLAGDYEQYF.

The chain combines TRBV4-1 with TRBJ1-4; D uncertain. V lost 1 base to trimming and J lost 8 bases, with 8 bases between them. CDR1 MGHRA and CDR2 YSYEKL come from the germline V gene. The CDR3 has 13 residues. Here the CDR3 reads CASSQVWQEKLFF. The DNA for the CDR3 is TGCGCCAGCAGCCAAGTCTGGCAGGAAAAACTGTTTTTT.

The V call is TRBV12-2, the J call TRBJ1-3; whether TRBD1, the table's D call, matches the DNA was not checked. TRBV12-2 is designated a pseudogene. This CDR3 is built from 14 residues. The CDR3 sequence is CASRLTAGGNTIYF. The DNA of the CDR3 is TGTGCAAGTCGCTTAACGGCAGGTGGAAACACCATATATTTT.

The chain employs TRBV5-1 and TRBJ2-5; TRBD2 matches at 9 bases. CDR1 SGHRS and CDR2 YFSETQ come from the germline V gene. The CDR3 is 16 residues long. After removal of 1 base from V and 5 bases from J, the junction contained 9 bases not matched to a gene. The CDR3 reads CASSLRLAGSRETQYF. The CDR3 bases are TGCGCCAGCAGCTTGCGGCTAGCGGGAAGCAGGGAGACCCAGTACTTC.

CDR3 amino acids: CASSATRSANTGELFF. DNA for the CDR3: TGTGCCAGCAGCGCGACTAGATCGGCGAACACCGGGGAGCTGTTTTTT. The chain employs TRBV2 and TRBJ2-2, with D perhaps matching TRBD2 (6 bases). CDR1 and CDR2 (germline): SNHLY, FYNNEI. V was shortened by 6 bases and J by 0 bases, with 14 bases between the two germline ends. This CDR3 is 16 amino acids long.

V is TRBV5-5 and J is TRBJ1-4; 8 bases match TRBD1. The germline V gene has CDR1 SGHKS and CDR2 YYEKEE (reference sequence). With V trimmed by 3 bases and J by 7 bases, 8 bases remained unmatched. The CDR3 is made up of 15 amino acids. The DNA for the CDR3 is TGTGCCAGCAGCTGGCCGGGACAGGCTACTGAAAAACTGTTTTTT. Protein sequence: CASSWPGQATEKLFF.

Here the CDR3 DNA reads TGTGCCAGCCAACAGGGTTTTGGGGATACGCAGTATTTT. Translation gives CASQQGFGDTQYF. The rearrangement uses TRBV9 and TRBJ2-3; a possible D gene is TRBD1 (6 bases). CDR3 length equals 13 residues. The germline V gene has CDR1 SGDLS and CDR2 YYNGEE. V lost 7 bases and J 6 bases, leaving 15 bases between the germline ends.

The V call is TRBV4-1, the J call TRBJ1-5; TRBD1 matches at 7 bases. The CDR3 extends over 13 amino acids. Losses at the gene ends were 5 bases for V and 10 bases for J; bases not matched to a gene: 8. Germline loops: CDR1 MGHRA, CDR2 YSYEKL. The CDR3 bases are TGCGCCAGCAGCTACTACAGGGGTGGACCCCAGCATTTT. As protein: CASSYYRGGPQHF.

The rearrangement uses TRBV28 and TRBJ1-4, with 10 bases identical to TRBD1. J gave up 7 bases and V 5 bases, and 1 base lay outside the gene matches. Germline CDR1 MDHEN, CDR2 SYDVKM. The CDR3 is made up of 13 amino acids. The CDR3 loop reads CASSRQGAEKLFF. The CDR3 DNA sequence: TGTGCCAGCAGTCGACAGGGGGCTGAAAAACTGTTTTTT.

The gene calls are TRBV27 and TRBJ2-1; 11 bases are shared with TRBD2. The CDR3 contains 13 residues. CDR1 is MNHEY, CDR2 SMNVEV, per germline (reference sequence). The ends lost 3 bases at V and 10 bases at J; junction bases unmatched: 2. The CDR3 DNA sequence: TGTGCCAGCAGTTTTAGCGGGGGGGGCGAGCAGTTCTTC. Its protein product is CASSFSGGGEQFF.

The chain couples TRBV10-3 to TRBJ1-5; D is possibly TRBD1 (5 bases). Germline values: CDR1 ENHRY, CDR2 SYGVKD. The CDR3 extends over 14 amino acids. Trimming removed 3 bases from V and 9 bases from J, with 15 bases in between. CDR3 in amino acids: CAISEDSPLGPQHF. CDR3 nucleotide sequence: TGTGCCATCAGTGAAGACAGTCCCCTCGGGCCCCAGCATTTT.

The gene calls are TRBV28 and TRBJ2-5, with D perhaps TRBD1 (5 bases). CDR1 and CDR2 (germline): MDHEN, SYDVKM. V gave up 7 bases and J gave up 2 bases, with 17 bases separating them. The CDR3 spans 15 residues. CDR3 protein: CASTTTELGQETQYF. CDR3 bases: TGTGCCAGCACCACGACAGAGTTGGGGCAAGAGACCCAGTACTTC.

This rearrangement joins TRBV5-1 to TRBJ2-5; 10 bases match TRBD2. The CDR3 extends over 18 amino acids. Germline V gene lookup returns CDR1 SGHRS and CDR2 YFSETQ. V dropped 4 bases and J dropped 4; count of bases not matched to a gene: 16. The CDR3 sequence is CASSLGLAGVAPSETQYF. In nucleotides, the CDR3 is TGCGCCAGCAGCCTGGGGCTAGCGGGGGTCGCCCCCTCAGAGACCCAGTACTTC.

The chain recombines TRBV30 with TRBJ1-2, with D uncertain. The CDR3 length is 14 residues. Looked up from germline, CDR1 is GTSNPN and CDR2 is SVGIG (reference sequence). Deletions cut 1 base from V and 3 bases from J, with 12 bases between. The CDR3 loop is CAWSAPNTDYGYTF. The DNA for the CDR3 is TGTGCCTGGAGTGCGCCAAATACAGACTATGGCTACACCTTC.

The chain combines TRBV5-1 with TRBJ2-1, with 8 positions matching TRBD1. The CDR3 spans 16 residues. CDR1 is SGHRS and CDR2 is YFSETQ in the germline V gene. With V trimmed by 4 bases and J by 6 bases, 12 bases remained unmatched. CDR3 bases: TGCGCCAGCAGCACCACAGGGGGGACGTTCTCCAATGAGCAGTTCTTC. This encodes CASSTTGGTFSNEQFF.

V is TRBV10-3 and J is TRBJ1-2; no firm D call. Trimming took off 4 bases at V and 2 bases at J, with 11 bases between the two ends. Per germline, CDR1 ENHRY and CDR2 SYGVKD. This CDR3 has 14 amino acids. CDR3 region: CAISADPGNYGYTF. CDR3 bases: TGTGCCATCAGTGCCGACCCAGGAAACTATGGCTACACCTTC.